The rows below give T cell receptor beta chains drawn from one sample of a study of technical replicates of blood from a handful of donors. The assay was immunoSEQ multiplex PCR, and TCRdb's table has in-frame clones only and misses some. Here the sample spans roughly 80,000 clones, 90% to 95% being singletons. Sequenced material: T cells isolated from PBMCs. These receptors all come from a human donor in good health. Both conserved end residues are part of each CDR3. The D gene is left open where the match is weak. Clone size appears in some rows only: once, few, many, or a class for an expanded clone.

d_call j_call clone_size v_call cdr3_aa cdr3_nt
- TRBJ2-7 - TRBV28 CASSLAPLREDYEQYF TGTGCCAGCAGTTTAGCCCCTCTTAGAGAGGACTACGAGCAGTACTTC
TRBD2 TRBJ2-3 - TRBV7-3 CASSLGFSAGGRTDTQYF TGTGCCAGCAGCTTAGGCTTCTCAGCGGGAGGGAGGACAGATACGCAGTATTTT
- TRBJ2-3 - TRBV5-1 CASSPAGERLSDTQYF TGCGCCAGCAGCCCCGCTGGGGAAAGACTATCAGATACGCAGTATTTT
TRBD2 TRBJ2-1 - TRBV9 CASSETGGLYNEQFF TGTGCCAGCAGCGAAACGGGGGGGCTCTACAATGAGCAGTTCTTC
TRBD1 TRBJ2-1 - TRBV29-1 CSAGGQAGGNEQFF TGCAGCGCCGGTGGACAGGCAGGAGGCAATGAGCAGTTCTTC
- TRBJ2-1 - TRBV12-5 CASGLFLHEQFF TGTGCTAGTGGTTTATTTCTCCATGAGCAGTTCTTC
- TRBJ2-7 - TRBV18 CASSHGDEQYF TGTGCCAGCTCACACGGGGACGAGCAGTACTTC
TRBD1 TRBJ2-2 few TRBV7-2 CASRGTGSTGELFF TGTGCCAGCAGGGGGACAGGGTCCACCGGGGAGCTGTTTTTT
TRBD1 TRBJ1-2 - TRBV28 CASWTGLYGYTF TGTGCCAGCTGGACAGGACTCTATGGCTACACCTTC
TRBD1 TRBJ2-3 - TRBV27 CARFLTDRGLDTQYF TGTGCCAGGTTCCTCACCGACAGGGGGCTTGATACGCAGTATTTT
- TRBJ1-5 - TRBV4-1 CASSQERDQPQHF TGCGCCAGCAGCCAAGAGCGGGATCAGCCCCAGCATTTT
TRBD1 TRBJ2-7 - TRBV27 CATGTGREQYF TGTGCCACCGGGACAGGGAGAGAGCAGTACTTC
- TRBJ2-1 - TRBV19 CASSILPRQQYNNEQFF TGTGCCAGTAGTATTTTGCCCCGACAGCAATATAACAATGAGCAGTTCTTC
TRBD1 TRBJ1-2 - TRBV6-4 CASSETGAHYGYTF TGTGCCAGCAGTGAGACAGGGGCTCACTATGGCTACACCTTC
- TRBJ2-7 - TRBV7-2 CASSAQGGGYEQYF TGTGCCAGCAGCGCACAGGGGGGAGGGTACGAGCAGTACTTC
TRBD1 TRBJ1-1 - TRBV19 CASSIQGVKAFF TGTGCCAGTAGTATACAGGGGGTTAAAGCTTTCTTT
- TRBJ2-2 - TRBV5-1 CASSLQRVTGELFF TGCGCCAGCAGCTTACAGAGGGTAACCGGGGAGCTGTTTTTT
- TRBJ2-4 - TRBV27 CASSNIPAKNIQYF TGTGCCAGCAGTAATATCCCAGCCAAAAACATTCAGTACTTC
- TRBJ1-1 once TRBV30 CAWSPKGAEAFF TGTGCCTGGAGCCCGAAGGGGGCTGAAGCTTTCTTT
- TRBJ2-2 - TRBV5-4 CASSLANRPHAGELFF TGTGCCAGCAGCCTAGCTAATAGGCCACACGCCGGGGAGCTGTTTTTT
TRBD2 TRBJ2-7 once TRBV5-4 CASSWPLAGDEQYF TGTGCCAGCAGCTGGCCCCTAGCGGGAGACGAGCAGTACTTC
- TRBJ2-5 - TRBV19 CASSMGSRTETQYF TGTGCCAGTAGTATGGGGAGCAGGACAGAGACCCAGTACTTC
TRBD1 TRBJ1-1 - TRBV19 CASSIGQGLNTEAFF TGTGCCAGTAGTATCGGACAGGGACTGAACACTGAAGCTTTCTTT
- TRBJ2-3 - TRBV7-2 CASSSGQGNSQYF TGTGCCAGCAGCTCGGGGCAGGGGAACTCGCAGTATTTT
- TRBJ1-1 - TRBV7-8 CASSLRGGPGTEAFF TGTGCCAGCAGCTTACGGGGGGGGCCGGGGACTGAAGCTTTCTTT
TRBD1 TRBJ1-2 - TRBV9 CASSNQGAIDGYTF TGTGCCAGCAGCAACCAGGGGGCGATTGATGGCTACACCTTC
- TRBJ2-1 - TRBV11-3 CASSLAGIGEQFF TGTGCCAGCAGCCTTGCGGGTATAGGGGAGCAGTTCTTC
- TRBJ1-4 - TRBV11-3 CASSLSPGILEKLFF TGTGCCAGCAGCTTAAGTCCCGGTATTCTCGAAAAACTGTTTTTT
- TRBJ2-1 - TRBV9 CASSVGVSLYNEQFF TGTGCCAGCAGCGTCGGTGTGTCCTTATACAATGAGCAGTTCTTC
TRBD2 TRBJ2-7 - TRBV6-6 CASKAGLSYEQYF TGTGCCAGCAAAGCGGGGCTCTCCTACGAGCAGTACTTC
- TRBJ2-5 - TRBV6-1 CASSDSGLGGETQYF TGTGCCAGCAGTGACTCAGGACTCGGTGGAGAGACCCAGTACTTC
- TRBJ1-5 once TRBV12-5 CASGHNRDKELTSNQPQHF TGTGCTAGTGGTCACAACCGGGACAAAGAGTTAACCAGCAATCAGCCCCAGCATTTT
- TRBJ1-4 once TRBV15 CATSIRTEVRSELFF TGTGCCACCAGCATAAGGACGGAGGTTAGATCTGAACTGTTTTTT
- TRBJ2-6 - TRBV5-4 CASSLMYSGANVLTF TGTGCCAGCAGCTTAATGTACTCTGGGGCCAACGTCCTGACTTTC
- TRBJ1-2 - TRBV27 CASSTRRGGYGYTF TGTGCCAGCAGTACCCGCCGGGGAGGGTATGGCTACACCTTC
TRBD2 TRBJ2-3 - TRBV19 CASSMAGGDTDTQYF TGTGCCAGTAGTATGGCGGGAGGTGACACAGATACGCAGTATTTT
TRBD2 TRBJ2-3 - TRBV11-2 CASSDPLSGRTDTQYF TGTGCCAGCAGCGATCCACTAAGCGGGAGAACAGATACGCAGTATTTT
- TRBJ2-7 - TRBV5-1 CASSLDLRGEQYF TGCGCCAGCAGCCTGGACTTGCGAGGCGAGCAGTACTTC
- TRBJ1-2 - TRBV6-5 CASSDGQGYTF TGTGCCAGCAGTGACGGACAGGGCTACACCTTC
- TRBJ2-1 - TRBV10-1 CASTPWGFSSSYNEQFF TGCGCCAGCACCCCCTGGGGCTTCTCGAGCTCCTACAATGAGCAGTTCTTC
TRBD2 TRBJ2-1 - TRBV19 CASSTGWTSGRSSDEQFF TGTGCCAGTAGTACGGGCTGGACTAGCGGGAGATCATCGGATGAGCAGTTCTTC
TRBD1 TRBJ1-3 once TRBV7-9 CASSSGGDRGRNTIYF TGTGCCAGCAGCTCCGGCGGGGACAGGGGCAGAAACACCATATATTTT
TRBD2 TRBJ2-7 few TRBV27 CASSLREGYPYEQYF TGTGCCAGCAGTTTGCGGGAGGGTTATCCCTACGAGCAGTACTTC
- TRBJ2-7 - TRBV19 CASSDSVSSYEQYF TGTGCCAGTAGCGACAGTGTTAGCTCCTACGAGCAGTACTTC
TRBD1 TRBJ1-4 - TRBV5-1 CASSADRAYEKLFF TGCGCCAGCAGCGCCGACAGGGCATACGAAAAACTGTTTTTT
- TRBJ1-2 few TRBV19 CASSMTNYGYTF TGTGCCAGTAGTATGACAAACTATGGCTACACCTTC